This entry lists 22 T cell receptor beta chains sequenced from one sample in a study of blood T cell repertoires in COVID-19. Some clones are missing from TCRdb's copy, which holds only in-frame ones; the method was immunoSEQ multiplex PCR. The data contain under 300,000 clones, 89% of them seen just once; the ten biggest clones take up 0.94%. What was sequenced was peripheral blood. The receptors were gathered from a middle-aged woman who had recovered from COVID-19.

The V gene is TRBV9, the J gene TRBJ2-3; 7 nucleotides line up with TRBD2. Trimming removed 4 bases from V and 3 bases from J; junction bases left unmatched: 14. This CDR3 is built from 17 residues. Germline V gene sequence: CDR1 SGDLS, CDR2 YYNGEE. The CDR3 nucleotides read TGTGCCAGCAGCCCGGACACAGGTGGGGGGGGAACAGATACGCAGTATTTT. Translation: CASSPDTGGGGTDTQYF.

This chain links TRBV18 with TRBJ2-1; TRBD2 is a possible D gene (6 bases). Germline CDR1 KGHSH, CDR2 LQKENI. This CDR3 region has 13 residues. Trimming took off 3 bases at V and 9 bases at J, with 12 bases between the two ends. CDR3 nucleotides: TGTGCCAGCTCACCGAATTGGGGAGGTGAGCAGTTCTTC. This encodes CASSPNWGGEQFF.

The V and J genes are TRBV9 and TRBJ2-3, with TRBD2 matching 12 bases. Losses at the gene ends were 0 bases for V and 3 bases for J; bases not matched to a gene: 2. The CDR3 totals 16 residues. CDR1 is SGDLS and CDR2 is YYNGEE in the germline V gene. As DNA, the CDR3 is TGTGCCAGCAGCGTAGGACTAGCGGGAGTAACAGATACGCAGTATTTT. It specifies CASSVGLAGVTDTQYF.

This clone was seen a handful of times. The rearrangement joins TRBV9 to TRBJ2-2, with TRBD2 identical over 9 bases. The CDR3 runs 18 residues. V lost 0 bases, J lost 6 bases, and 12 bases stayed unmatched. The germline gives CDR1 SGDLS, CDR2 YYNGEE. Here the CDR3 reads CASSVGLPGLAPAGELFF. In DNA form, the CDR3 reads TGTGCCAGCAGCGTAGGGCTCCCGGGACTAGCCCCCGCCGGGGAGCTGTTTTTT.

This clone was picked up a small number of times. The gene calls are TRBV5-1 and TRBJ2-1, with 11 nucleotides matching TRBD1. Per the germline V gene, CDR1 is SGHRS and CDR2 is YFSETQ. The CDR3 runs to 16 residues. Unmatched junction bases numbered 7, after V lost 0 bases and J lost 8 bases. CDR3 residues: CASSLGAGQGVDEQFF. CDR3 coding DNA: TGCGCCAGCAGCTTGGGTGCGGGACAGGGGGTTGATGAGCAGTTCTTC.

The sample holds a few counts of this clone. The CDR3 DNA is TGTGCCAGCAGCTTGGCTAGCGGGTACAATGAGCAGTTCTTC. Translation: CASSLASGYNEQFF. The chain couples TRBV5-6 to TRBJ2-1; the match to TRBD2 covers 8 bases. Germline V gene sequence: CDR1 SGHDT, CDR2 YYEEEE. The CDR3 has 14 amino acids. Losses at the gene ends were 0 bases for V and 4 bases for J; bases not matched to a gene: 0.

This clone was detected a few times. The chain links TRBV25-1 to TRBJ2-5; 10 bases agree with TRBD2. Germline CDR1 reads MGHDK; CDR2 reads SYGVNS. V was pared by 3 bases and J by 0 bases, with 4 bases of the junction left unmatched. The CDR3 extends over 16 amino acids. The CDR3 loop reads CASSELAGVYQETQYF. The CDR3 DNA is TGTGCCAGCAGTGAGCTAGCGGGGGTTTACCAAGAGACCCAGTACTTC. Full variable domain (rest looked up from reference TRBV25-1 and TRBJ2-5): EADIYQTPRYLVIGTGKKITLECSQTMGHDKMYWYQQDPGMELHLIHYSYGVNSTEKGDLSSESTVSRIRTEHFPLTLESARPSHTSQYLCASSELAGVYQETQYFGPGTRLLVL.

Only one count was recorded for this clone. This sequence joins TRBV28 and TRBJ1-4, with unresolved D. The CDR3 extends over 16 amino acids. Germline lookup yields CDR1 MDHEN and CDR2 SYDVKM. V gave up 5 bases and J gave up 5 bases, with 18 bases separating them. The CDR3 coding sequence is TGTGCCAGCAGTCCCCACCCCCCGGAACTAAATGAAAAACTGTTTTTT. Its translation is CASSPHPPELNEKLFF.

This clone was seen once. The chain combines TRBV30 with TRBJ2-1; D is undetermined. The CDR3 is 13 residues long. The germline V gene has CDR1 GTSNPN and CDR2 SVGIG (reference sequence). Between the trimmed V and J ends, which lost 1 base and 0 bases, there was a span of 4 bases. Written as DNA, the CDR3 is TGTGCCTGGAGTGATAGCTCCTACAATGAGCAGTTCTTC. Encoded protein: CAWSDSSYNEQFF.

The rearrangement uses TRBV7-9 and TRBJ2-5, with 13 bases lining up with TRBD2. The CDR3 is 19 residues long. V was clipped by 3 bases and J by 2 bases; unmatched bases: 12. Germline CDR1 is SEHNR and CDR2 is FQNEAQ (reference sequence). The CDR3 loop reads CASSFYGGTSGREQETQYF. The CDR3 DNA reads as TGTGCCAGCAGCTTTTACGGAGGAACTAGCGGGAGGGAGCAAGAGACCCAGTACTTC.

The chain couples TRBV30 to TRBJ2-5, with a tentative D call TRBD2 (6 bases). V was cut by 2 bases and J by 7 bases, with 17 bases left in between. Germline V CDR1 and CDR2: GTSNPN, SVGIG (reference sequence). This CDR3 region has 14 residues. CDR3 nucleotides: TGTGCCTGGAGTCCCCGGGACTTACTACGGACCCAGTACTTC. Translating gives CAWSPRDLLRTQYF.

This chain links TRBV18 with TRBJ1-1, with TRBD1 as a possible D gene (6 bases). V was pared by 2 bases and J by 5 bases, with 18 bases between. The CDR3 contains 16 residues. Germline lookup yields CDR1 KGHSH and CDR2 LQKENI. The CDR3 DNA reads TGTGCCAGCTCACCAGACACAGGGAACTGGGGAACTGAAGCTTTCTTT. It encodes CASSPDTGNWGTEAFF.

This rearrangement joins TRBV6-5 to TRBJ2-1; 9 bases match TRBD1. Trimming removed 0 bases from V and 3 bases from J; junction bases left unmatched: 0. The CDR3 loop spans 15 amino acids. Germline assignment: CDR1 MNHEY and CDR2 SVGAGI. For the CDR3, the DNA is TGTGCCAGCAGTTACTCGGGACAGGGCTACAATGAGCAGTTCTTC. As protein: CASSYSGQGYNEQFF.

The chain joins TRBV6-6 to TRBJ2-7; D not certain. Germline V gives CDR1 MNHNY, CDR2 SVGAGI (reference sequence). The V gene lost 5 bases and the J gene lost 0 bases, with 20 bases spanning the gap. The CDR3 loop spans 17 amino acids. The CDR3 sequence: CASSPRSTPYFSYEQYF. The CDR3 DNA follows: TGTGCCAGCAGTCCCCGATCGACTCCATACTTCTCCTACGAGCAGTACTTC.

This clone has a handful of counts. CDR3 DNA: TGTGCCAGCAGATTTTTCTCGGCACAGATCACAGATACGCAGTATTTT. The encoded protein is CASRFFSAQITDTQYF. The genes are TRBV2 and TRBJ2-3; no reliable D call. Germline loops: CDR1 SNHLY, CDR2 FYNNEI. This CDR3 has 16 residues. Trimming removed 6 bases from V and 2 bases from J, with 18 bases in between.

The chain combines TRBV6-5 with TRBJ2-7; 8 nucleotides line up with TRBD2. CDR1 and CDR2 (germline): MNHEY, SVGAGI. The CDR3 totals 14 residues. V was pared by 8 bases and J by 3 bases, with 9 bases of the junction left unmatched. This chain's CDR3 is CASGPRGGVYEQYF. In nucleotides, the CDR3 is TGTGCCAGCGGTCCCCGGGGGGGAGTCTACGAGCAGTACTTC.

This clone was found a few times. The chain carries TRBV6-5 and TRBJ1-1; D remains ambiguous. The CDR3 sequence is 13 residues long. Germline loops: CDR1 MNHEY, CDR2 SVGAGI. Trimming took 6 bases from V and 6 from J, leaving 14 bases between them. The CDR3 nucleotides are TGTGCCAGCAGCCAGATGGGCCTTGCTGAAGCTTTCTTT. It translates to CASSQMGLAEAFF.

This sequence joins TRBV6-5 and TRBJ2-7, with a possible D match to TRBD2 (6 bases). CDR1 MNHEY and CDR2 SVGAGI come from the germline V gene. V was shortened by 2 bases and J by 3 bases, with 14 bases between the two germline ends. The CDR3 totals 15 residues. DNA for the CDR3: TGTGCCAGCAGTTACAGGGGTAGCGGTGACTACGAGCAGTACTTC. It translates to CASSYRGSGDYEQYF.

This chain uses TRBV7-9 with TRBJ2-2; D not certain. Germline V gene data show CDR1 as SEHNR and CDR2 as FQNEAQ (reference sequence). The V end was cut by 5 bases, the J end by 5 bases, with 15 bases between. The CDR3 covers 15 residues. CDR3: CASSPPLGETGELFF. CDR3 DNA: TGTGCCAGCAGCCCCCCCCTAGGAGAGACCGGGGAGCTGTTTTTT. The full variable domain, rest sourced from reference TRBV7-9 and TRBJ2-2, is DTGVSQNPRHKITKRGQNVTFRCDPISEHNRLYWYRQTLGQGPEFLTYFQNEAQLEKSRLLSDRFSAERPKGSFSTLEIQRTEQGDSAMYLCASSPPLGETGELFFGEGSRLTVL.

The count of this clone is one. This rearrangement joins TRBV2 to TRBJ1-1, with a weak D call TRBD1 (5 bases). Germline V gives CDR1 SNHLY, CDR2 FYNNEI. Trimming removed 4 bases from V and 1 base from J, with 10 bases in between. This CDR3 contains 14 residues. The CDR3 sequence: CASSVEQENTEAFF. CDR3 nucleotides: TGTGCCAGCAGTGTGGAACAGGAGAACACTGAAGCTTTCTTT.

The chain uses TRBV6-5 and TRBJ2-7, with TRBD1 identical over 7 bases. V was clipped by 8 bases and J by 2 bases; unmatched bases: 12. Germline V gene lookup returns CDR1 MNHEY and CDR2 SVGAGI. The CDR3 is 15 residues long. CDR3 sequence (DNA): TGTGCCAGCGAGACAGGGTACACTGCGCCCTACGAGCAGTACTTC. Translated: CASETGYTAPYEQYF.

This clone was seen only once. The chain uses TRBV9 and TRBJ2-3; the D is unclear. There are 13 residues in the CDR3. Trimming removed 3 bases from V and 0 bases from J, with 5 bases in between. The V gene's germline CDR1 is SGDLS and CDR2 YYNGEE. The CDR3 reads CASSEPSTDTQYF. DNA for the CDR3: TGTGCCAGCAGCGAGCCTAGCACAGATACGCAGTATTTT.